Below, 2 T cell receptor beta chains from the same sample are listed, as sequenced in a study of T cells in localized non-small cell lung cancer. Using immunoSEQ multiplex PCR, the repertoire was profiled, and TCRdb retains in-frame clones only, with some absent. The sample has 40,000 or so clones; approximately 84% are singletons. This material consisted of peripheral blood, taken before any cancer treatment. Every receptor here comes from a man between 40 and 70 years old with stage I lung adenocarcinoma.

The gene calls are TRBV5-1 and TRBJ2-5; 8 positions agree with TRBD1. Germline trimming cut 4 bases from V and 12 bases from J; bases unmatched to any gene: 11. Germline CDR1 reads SGHRS; CDR2 reads YFSETQ. The CDR3 consists of 13 residues. The chain's CDR3 is CASSADRDGTEYF. CDR3 DNA: TGCGCCAGCAGCGCGGACAGGGATGGGACAGAGTACTTC.

V is TRBV10-3 and J is TRBJ2-7, with TRBD2 matching 11 bases. Per the germline V gene, CDR1 is ENHRY and CDR2 is SYGVKD. The CDR3 length is 14 residues. Unmatched junction bases numbered 4, after V lost 6 bases and J lost 3 bases. The CDR3: CAISHGTSGYEQYF. CDR3 DNA sequence: TGTGCCATCAGCCACGGGACTAGCGGCTACGAGCAGTACTTC.